This T cell receptor beta chain was sequenced during a study of human T cells and chemical hapten exposure. Study-level information: Small pooled library volume differences mainly caused per-sample TCR yield variation.

This clonotype was observed many times. Its antigen is unidentified. Study-wide results and limits: Expanded TCRs clustered into significantly more large CDR3 similarity groups than controls, the analysis revealed.

TCRdb analysed the RACE reads with MiXCR anew, one entry per CDR3 protein. This table has about 100,000 distinct CDR3 sequences, about an eighth appearing once. This CDR3 has 15 residues. V lost 6 bases to trimming and J lost 6 bases; unmatched junction nucleotides: 12. This sample's time point: patch test 2, 6 weeks after DPC sensitization. The treatment: therapeutic diphenylcyclopropenone sensitization with weekly scalp DPC. Alopecia patients deemed DPC-suitable, aged 18 to 70, excluding pregnancy. This sequence originates from a woman aged 40 to 50 with alopecia areata. Some clones in this sample may be carry-over from other donors' samples. The V call is TRBV12-3 or TRBV12-4, the J call TRBJ1-2, with 8 bases aligning to TRBD1. Source: whole blood, taken in connection with sensitization to the hapten diphenylcyclopropenone (DPC). The DNA of the CDR3 is TGTGCCAGCAGCCAGGGACAGGAGGGGAGGAATGGCTACACCTTC. This gives the protein CASSQGQEGRNGYTF.